This T cell receptor beta chain derives from a study of cytomegalovirus exposure and HLA in healthy donors. Study results and limitations: As confirmed in vitro, three CMV-associated chains were specific for CMV antigens. Reports described diagnosis of cytomegalovirus status by the classifier as highly specific and sensitive. Donors belonging to an Asian-associated ancestry cluster reportedly showed fewer N-insertions in productive TCRs than the roughly 700-donor mean, according to what a later analysis found. The majority of TCR sequences were rare, yet some public TCRs appeared in many donors.

As concerns this clone: Its antigen remains unidentified.

The PCR ran on 60 Vbeta and 13 Jbeta primers. TCRdb keeps only in-frame clones here, not all; method: immunoSEQ multiplex PCR. The sample lists approximately 190,000 clones, 70% occurring once. CDR1 and CDR2 from the germline V gene are SGHRS and YFSETQ. The CDR3 is 13 residues long. Trimming removed 5 bases at V and 0 bases at J, with 6 bases between. This chain connects TRBV5-1 to TRBJ2-1, with D perhaps matching TRBD2 (6 bases). Sequenced sample: PBMCs. This TCR derives from a man aged 40-49 years in good health and CMV-seropositive. The CDR3 region has the DNA TGCGCCAGCAGGGGGGGCTCCTACAATGAGCAGTTCTTC. Translation: CASRGGSYNEQFF.